What follows are 24 T cell receptor beta chains derived from one specimen sequenced in a study of T-cell reconstitution after alpha-beta-depleted transplantation in children. Unique molecular identifiers tagged the TCRbeta library. TCRdb fed the PCR reads into MiXCR, producing one record per CDR3 protein. The sample lists 700,000 to 850,000 distinct CDR3 sequences; less than 20% were seen once. The material sequenced was PBMCs, mostly from graft donor cells, taken 360 days after TCRalphabeta/CD19-depleted stem cell transplant. The receptors stem from a male patient younger than 18 who had a stem cell transplant for acute lymphoblastic leukemia, so the T cells may come from the graft donor.

The V call is TRBV4-1, the J call TRBJ1-2, with D unclear. This CDR3 has 17 amino acids. CDR1 and CDR2 from the germline V gene are MGHRA and YSYEKL. V lost 0 bases, J lost 1 base, and 15 bases lay in between. CDR3 DNA sequence: TGCGCCAGCAGCCAAGATATGGGAATACAGAGTAACTATGGCTACACCTTC. Protein sequence: CASSQDMGIQSNYGYTF.

This clonotype showed up many times. The V gene is TRBV12-3 or TRBV12-4, the J gene TRBJ2-7; 12 positions match TRBD1. J gave up 4 bases and V 5 bases, and 3 bases lay outside the gene matches. CDR3 length: 14 amino acids. The CDR3 DNA follows: TGTGCCAGCAGTGGGACAGGGGGCGCGTACGAGCAGTACTTC. Its translation is CASSGTGGAYEQYF.

This clonotype has a count of ten or more. The genes are TRBV12-3 or TRBV12-4 and TRBJ2-1; D remains unclear. V was pared by 2 bases and J by 5 bases, with 13 bases between. The CDR3 covers 15 residues. The CDR3 spells CASSLQRAGHNEQFF. CDR3 nucleotides: TGTGCCAGCAGTTTACAACGGGCTGGTCACAATGAGCAGTTCTTC.

This chain joins TRBV5-1 and TRBJ2-7; 10 positions agree with TRBD1. Germline V gives CDR1 SGHRS, CDR2 YFSETQ. Trimming cost V 5 bases and J 0 bases; bases outside gene matches: 8. The CDR3 extends over 16 amino acids. Written as DNA, the CDR3 is TGCGCCAGCAGTGCCTCGGGACAGGGGCTCTCCTACGAGCAGTACTTC. Translated, it gives CASSASGQGLSYEQYF.

This clonotype was seen repeatedly, ten times or more. This chain uses TRBV12-3 or TRBV12-4 with TRBJ2-7, with a weak D call TRBD1 (5 bases). The CDR3 loop spans 13 amino acids. Trimming left V 6 bases short and J 5 bases short, with 14 bases between. Here the CDR3 DNA reads TGTGCCAGCAGCCCCAGGGTTACGGACGAGCAGTACTTC. This sequence encodes CASSPRVTDEQYF.

V and J are TRBV19 and TRBJ2-1; 7 bases line up with TRBD2. Germline lookup yields CDR1 LNHDA and CDR2 SQIVND (reference sequence). Trimming took 6 bases from V and 7 from J; bases not matched to a gene: 15. This CDR3 has 16 residues. This CDR3 is CASSRTGLGISNEQFF. The CDR3 DNA follows: TGTGCCAGTAGCCGTACCGGACTAGGTATTTCTAATGAGCAGTTCTTC.

J is TRBJ2-5 and V is TRBV5-1; perhaps TRBD2 as D (6 bases). CDR1 is SGHRS, CDR2 YFSETQ, per germline. V lost 0 bases and J lost 5, with 14 bases in between. The CDR3 is 15 residues long. The CDR3 spells CASSLVGGMKETQYF. Here the CDR3 DNA reads TGCGCCAGCAGCTTGGTTGGCGGGATGAAGGAGACCCAGTACTTC.

In its sample, this clonotype was seen a few times. V is TRBV3-1 and J is TRBJ2-1; the match to TRBD2 covers 7 bases. V shed 4 bases and J 2 bases; nucleotides not matched to a gene: 5. Germline CDR1 LGHDT, CDR2 YNNKEL (reference sequence). This CDR3 has 15 amino acids. CDR3 nucleotide sequence: TGTGCCAGCAGCCGTTCTAGCGGCACCTACAATGAGCAGTTCTTC. Translation: CASSRSSGTYNEQFF.

In its sample, this clonotype was seen a few times. This chain uses TRBV5-1 with TRBJ2-1, with 7 positions matching TRBD2. The V segment lost 3 bases and the J segment 6 bases; nucleotides outside the gene matches: 9. The germline V gene has CDR1 SGHRS and CDR2 YFSETQ. This CDR3 spans 15 amino acids. The CDR3 DNA sequence: TGCGCCAGCAGCTCGGGGAGGGCCGAAACCAATGAGCAGTTCTTC. It specifies CASSSGRAETNEQFF.

The genes are TRBV2 and TRBJ2-3; 7 bases agree with TRBD2. Trimming took 6 bases from V and 4 from J; bases not matched to a gene: 7. The CDR3 is made up of 14 amino acids. From germline, CDR1 is SNHLY and CDR2 FYNNEI. CDR3 sequence reads: CASRWRETSDTQYF. CDR3 sequence (DNA): TGTGCCAGCAGGTGGCGGGAGACATCAGATACGCAGTATTTT.

This clonotype was seen repeatedly, ten times or more. J is TRBJ2-1 and V is TRBV4-1; 10 bases align to TRBD2. CDR3 length: 17 residues. With V trimmed by 1 base and J by 6 bases, 9 bases remained unmatched. CDR1 and CDR2 (germline): MGHRA, YSYEKL. The CDR3 is CASSQALRTSGLNEQFF. The CDR3 DNA reads TGCGCCAGCAGCCAAGCTCTACGGACTAGCGGCCTCAATGAGCAGTTCTTC.

The CDR3 DNA sequence: TGCGCCAGCAGCTTGGTTGGGCCCGGCACAGATACGCAGTATTTT. It yields the protein CASSLVGPGTDTQYF. This chain links TRBV5-1 with TRBJ2-3; no clear D. V lost 0 bases and J lost 1, with 9 bases in between. The CDR3 loop spans 15 amino acids. CDR1 and CDR2 (germline): SGHRS, YFSETQ.

The J gene is TRBJ2-1, the V gene TRBV10-1, with TRBD1 identical over 10 bases. Germline assignment: CDR1 WNHNN and CDR2 SYGVQD (reference sequence). The CDR3 has 15 amino acids. J gave up 9 bases and V 2 bases, and 7 bases lay outside the gene matches. CDR3 nucleotides: TGCGCCAGCAGTGAGCCGGGACAGGGGATGGGTGAGCAGTTCTTC. This translates into CASSEPGQGMGEQFF.

This clonotype was counted at least ten times. V and J are TRBV29-1 and TRBJ2-2, with D perhaps TRBD2 (6 bases). Germline CDR1 and CDR2: SQVTM and ANQGSEA. V was clipped by 5 bases and J by 2 bases, with 18 bases between them. The CDR3 sequence is 16 residues long. The CDR3 is CSVRNLRLENTGELFF. The CDR3 nucleotides read TGCAGCGTTCGCAACTTGAGACTAGAAAACACCGGGGAGCTGTTTTTT.

This clonotype occurred a few times. The chain combines TRBV20-1 with TRBJ1-1, with 9 bases identical to TRBD1. The CDR3 totals 13 residues. The V gene end was trimmed by 7 bases and the J gene end by 3 bases; junction bases not matched to a gene: 6. Germline-derived CDR1 and CDR2 are DFQATT and SNEGSKA (reference sequence). CDR3 in amino acids: CSVQGAGDTEAFF. The DNA for the CDR3 is TGCAGTGTACAGGGGGCGGGCGACACTGAAGCTTTCTTT.

There are many counts of this clonotype. The CDR3, as DNA: TGTGCCAGCAGCACAGGGTTACCCTACGAGCAGTACTTC. As protein: CASSTGLPYEQYF. This chain joins TRBV12-3 or TRBV12-4 and TRBJ2-7; the D gene is possibly TRBD1 (6 bases). CDR3 length equals 13 residues. Trimming removed 6 bases from V and 2 bases from J, with 11 bases in between.

In this sample, this clonotype turned up a few times. CDR3 nucleotides: TGCGCCAGCAGCCACGGTAGGGACAGGGTCGGCTATGGCTACACCTTC. Translating it yields CASSHGRDRVGYGYTF. The chain carries TRBV4-1 and TRBJ1-2; 9 bases are shared with TRBD1. J gave up 4 bases and V 3 bases, and 9 bases lay outside the gene matches. Germline loops: CDR1 MGHRA, CDR2 YSYEKL. This CDR3 is 16 amino acids long.

The chain uses TRBV12-3 or TRBV12-4 and TRBJ2-3; 9 nucleotides align to TRBD1. V was pared by 6 bases and J by 6 bases, with 7 bases of the junction left unmatched. This CDR3 contains 14 residues. The CDR3 DNA is TGTGCCAGCAGAACCGGGACAGGGACGGATACGCAGTATTTT. Translation: CASRTGTGTDTQYF.

In its sample, this clonotype was seen a few times. The chain combines TRBV20-1 with TRBJ2-3; 8 bases agree with TRBD2. The CDR3 totals 15 residues. Germline trimming cut 2 bases from V and 4 bases from J; bases unmatched to any gene: 8. Germline V gene sequence: CDR1 DFQATT, CDR2 SNEGSKA (reference sequence). The DNA for the CDR3 is TGCAGTGCTAGACGTGTCGGGAGGGGCGCAGATACGCAGTATTTT. Translation gives CSARRVGRGADTQYF.

This clonotype occurred many times. The gene calls are TRBV6-2 or TRBV6-3 and TRBJ2-1; the match to TRBD2 covers 8 bases. This CDR3 is built from 16 residues. Germline CDR1 reads MNHEY; CDR2 reads SVGEGT. The V gene end was trimmed by 6 bases and the J gene end by 4 bases; junction bases not matched to a gene: 11. CDR3 amino acids: CASRPFGRAGYNEQFF. The CDR3 DNA sequence: TGTGCCAGCAGGCCCTTCGGGAGGGCGGGTTACAATGAGCAGTTCTTC.

This clonotype was observed a few times. The chain joins TRBV12-3 or TRBV12-4 to TRBJ2-4; a possible D gene is TRBD1 (5 bases). V lost 8 bases and J lost 7, with 21 bases in between. This CDR3 is 15 amino acids long. CDR3 amino acids: CASSLTRTRANIQYF. DNA of the CDR3: TGTGCCAGCTCTTTAACCCGGACACGGGCGAACATTCAGTACTTC.

This clonotype has only a few counts. This chain connects TRBV29-1 to TRBJ1-1, with D uncertain. V shed 1 base and J shed 0 bases, with 12 bases lying between them. Germline values: CDR1 SQVTM, CDR2 ANQGSEA. The CDR3 has 15 residues. CDR3 residues: CSVEGTGELNTEAFF. CDR3 DNA sequence: TGCAGCGTTGAAGGTACGGGAGAGTTGAACACTGAAGCTTTCTTT.

To note about this clonotype: Possible read error: a much larger clone is one base away. The CDR3, as DNA: TGCGCCAGCCCGTCTTACGAGCAGTACGTC. Residues: CASPSYEQYV. The chain recombines TRBV5-1 with TRBJ2-7; D gene unclear. Germline loops: CDR1 SGHRS, CDR2 YFSETQ. The CDR3 loop spans 10 amino acids. Trimming pared 7 bases from V and 4 bases from J, leaving 6 bases between.

The rearrangement uses TRBV4-1 and TRBJ2-1; D ambiguous. Trimming removed 1 base at V and 3 bases at J, with 13 bases between. Looked up from germline, CDR1 is MGHRA and CDR2 is YSYEKL. This CDR3 is built from 16 residues. The CDR3 coding sequence is TGCGCCAGCAGCCAAGCAAGCGAGTGGGTCTACAATGAGCAGTTCTTC. As protein: CASSQASEWVYNEQFF.